This T cell receptor beta chain was found in a study of PD-1 blockade in classical Hodgkin lymphoma. Study as a whole: Administration of nivolumab to patients was at 3 mg/kg intravenously every 2 weeks. Study conclusions and caveats: Compared with healthy donors, newly diagnosed patients reportedly showed lower baseline TCR diversity. Similar baseline diversity was found in complete responders and newly diagnosed patients. With CD4+ cells, TCR diversity rose significantly by C4D1, but not with CD8+ cells.

Per the germline V gene, CDR1 is KGHSH and CDR2 is LQKENI. Trimming cost V 1 base and J 5 bases; bases outside gene matches: 0. This CDR3 has 14 amino acids. In regard to this clone: Its antigen is currently unknown.

Every patient had relapsed following autologous stem cell transplantation, and cohorts differed in brentuximab vedotin exposure. Clones were read by immunoSEQ multiplex PCR, and TCRdb kept only the in-frame ones, dropping some. The sample contains 20,000 to 30,000 clones, around 80% of which appear only once. Source: peripheral blood mononuclear cells (PBMCs), taken before the second cycle of nivolumab. The TCR comes from a human donor with classical Hodgkin lymphoma. The chain recombines TRBV18 with TRBJ2-1; 9 bases align to TRBD1. The CDR3 nucleotides read TGTGCCAGCTCACCACGGACAGGGGACAATGAGCAGTTCTTC. Its protein is CASSPRTGDNEQFF.